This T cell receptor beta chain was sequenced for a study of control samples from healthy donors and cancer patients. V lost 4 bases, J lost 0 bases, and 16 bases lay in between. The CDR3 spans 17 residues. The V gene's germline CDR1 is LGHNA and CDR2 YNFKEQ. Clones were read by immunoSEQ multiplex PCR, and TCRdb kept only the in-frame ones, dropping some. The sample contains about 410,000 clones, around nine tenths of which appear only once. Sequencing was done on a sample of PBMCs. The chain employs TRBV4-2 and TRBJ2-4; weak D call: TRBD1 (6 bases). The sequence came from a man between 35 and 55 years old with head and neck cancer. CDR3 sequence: CASSLTRTDVAKNIQYF. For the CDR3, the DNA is TGTGCCAGCAGCCTAACACGGACAGACGTAGCCAAAAACATTCAGTACTTC.